What follows are 27 T cell receptor beta chains derived from one specimen sequenced in a study of blood T cell repertoires in COVID-19. Generated by immunoSEQ multiplex PCR, the TCRdb table keeps only in-frame clones and is missing some. The sample has over 200,000 clones, approximately 87% seen once. Input material: peripheral blood. All receptors derive from a woman aged 70-85 years with active or convalescent COVID-19.

This clone appeared a single time. V and J are TRBV3-1 (or the pseudogene TRBV3-2) and TRBJ2-1, with 9 bases that match TRBD1. The CDR3 sequence is 14 residues long. Germline CDR1 reads LGHDT; CDR2 reads YNNKEL (reference sequence). V lost 7 bases, J lost 2 bases, and 3 bases stayed unmatched. CDR3 in amino acids: CASTDRGTYNEQFF. CDR3 nucleotide sequence: TGTGCCAGCACGGACAGGGGAACCTACAATGAGCAGTTCTTC.

The rearrangement joins TRBV5-1 to TRBJ2-7; TRBD2 matches at 7 bases. Germline V gives CDR1 SGHRS, CDR2 YFSETQ. This CDR3 has 15 amino acids. V lost 2 bases and J lost 2; bases outside the gene matches: 7. The CDR3 is CASSFISGTTYEQYF. The DNA of the CDR3 is TGCGCCAGCAGCTTTATTTCCGGGACTACCTACGAGCAGTACTTC.

The sample holds one count of this clone. This chain's CDR3 is CASSPSSGRGETQYF. The DNA for the CDR3 is TGCGCCAGCAGTCCCTCTAGCGGGAGAGGTGAGACCCAGTACTTC. The chain is built from TRBV5-1 and TRBJ2-5; 10 bases fit TRBD2. J gave up 5 bases and V 5 bases, and 9 bases lay outside the gene matches. The CDR3 is made up of 15 amino acids. Germline values: CDR1 SGHRS, CDR2 YFSETQ.

This clone appeared a few times. The chain uses TRBV5-1 and TRBJ2-3; D ambiguous. The CDR3 covers 13 residues. Trimming shortened V by 0 bases and J by 6 bases, and 8 bases separated the two germline ends. Germline assignment: CDR1 SGHRS and CDR2 YFSETQ. The CDR3 protein is CASSLGAADTQYF. The CDR3 nucleotides read TGCGCCAGCAGCTTGGGAGCAGCGGATACGCAGTATTTT.

The chain is built from TRBV18 and TRBJ2-2; possibly TRBD1 for D (5 bases). CDR1 is KGHSH, CDR2 LQKENI, per germline. The V end was cut by 2 bases, the J end by 1 base, with 11 bases between. CDR3 size: 16 residues. CDR3 protein: CASSPWGPQNTGELFF. The CDR3 nucleotides are TGTGCCAGCTCACCATGGGGCCCTCAGAACACCGGGGAGCTGTTTTTT.

V and J are TRBV7-6 and TRBJ1-1, with 10 bases identical to TRBD1. The germline CDR1 and CDR2 sequences are SGHVS and FNYEAQ. V shed 1 base, J shed 3 bases, and the junction held 2 bases outside the gene matches. The length of the CDR3 is 15 residues. The CDR3 region is CASSLEGQGYTEAFF. The CDR3 coding sequence is TGTGCCAGCAGCTTAGAGGGACAGGGGTACACTGAAGCTTTCTTT.

This chain joins TRBV30 and TRBJ2-2; no clear D gene. Germline CDR1 and CDR2: GTSNPN and SVGIG (reference sequence). The CDR3 length is 12 residues. V lost 0 bases and J 7 bases, leaving 6 bases between the germline ends. CDR3 loop: CAWSVFSGELFF. For the CDR3, the DNA is TGTGCCTGGAGTGTCTTTAGCGGGGAGCTGTTTTTT.

In regard to this clone: Within the sample, other DNA sequences also encode this same CDR3. Here the CDR3 reads CAWSTGYGYTF. DNA for the CDR3: TGTGCCTGGAGTACAGGGTATGGCTACACCTTC. The chain recombines TRBV30 with TRBJ1-2; tentatively, D is TRBD1 (6 bases). CDR1 is GTSNPN and CDR2 is SVGIG in the germline V gene (reference sequence). The CDR3 totals 11 residues. V was cut by 2 bases and J by 5 bases, with 6 bases left in between.

This chain joins TRBV12-3 or TRBV12-4 and TRBJ2-4, with D unresolved. The CDR3 totals 13 residues. V lost 3 bases and J 7 bases, leaving 10 bases between the germline ends. The CDR3 loop is CASSLGPLNIQYF. Here the CDR3 DNA reads TGTGCCAGCAGTTTGGGCCCCTTGAACATTCAGTACTTC.

The chain links TRBV7-8 to TRBJ1-4; no reliable D call. The CDR3 is 12 amino acids. Germline lookup yields CDR1 SGHVS and CDR2 FQNEAQ. The V end lost 5 bases, the J end lost 7 bases, and 8 bases lay between the germline ends. The CDR3 region is CASSPRGEKLFF. The CDR3 DNA reads TGTGCCAGCAGCCCCCGAGGTGAAAAACTGTTTTTT. Looking up the rest from reference TRBV7-8 and TRBJ1-4 gives the full variable domain: GAGVSQSPRYKVAKRGQDVALRCDPISGHVSLFWYQQALGQGPEFLTYFQNEAQLDKSGLPSDRFFAERPEGSVSTLKIQRTQQEDSAVYLCASSPRGEKLFFGSGTQLSVL.

This clone was found once. The gene calls are TRBV4-2 and TRBJ2-5, with TRBD2 identical over 16 bases. Germline CDR1 LGHNA, CDR2 YNFKEQ. With V trimmed by 2 bases and J by 5 bases, 8 bases remained unmatched. The CDR3 totals 18 residues. The CDR3: CASSQRGLAGGDWETQYF. For the CDR3, the DNA is TGTGCCAGCAGCCAAAGGGGACTAGCGGGGGGGGATTGGGAGACCCAGTACTTC.

This clone was detected a few times. At the DNA level, this CDR3 is encoded by other sequences in the same sample as well. V and J are TRBV19 and TRBJ1-2; D is possibly TRBD1 (6 bases). Germline V gene sequence: CDR1 LNHDA, CDR2 SQIVND (reference sequence). The V end lost 5 bases, the J end lost 3 bases, and 13 bases lay between the germline ends. The length of the CDR3 is 14 residues. CDR3 nucleotide sequence: TGTGCCAGTAGTCCACAGGGTGTACACTATGGCTACACCTTC. Translating gives CASSPQGVHYGYTF.

V gene TRBV7-2 combines with J gene TRBJ1-3, with no clear D. Germline assignment: CDR1 SGHTA and CDR2 FQGNSA. The CDR3 has 17 amino acids. V lost 1 base to trimming and J lost 0 bases, with 13 bases between them. CDR3 sequence: CASSLVLQQLSGNTIYF. CDR3 bases: TGTGCCAGCAGCTTAGTCCTCCAACAGCTCTCTGGAAACACCATATATTTT. Full variable domain (outside the CDR3, taken from reference TRBV7-2 and TRBJ1-3): GAGVSQSPSNKVTEKGKDVELRCDPISGHTALYWYRQSLGQGLEFLIYFQGNSAPDKSGLPSDRFSAERTGGSVSTLTIQRTQQEDSAVYLCASSLVLQQLSGNTIYFGEGSWLTVV.

The chain joins TRBV6-5 to TRBJ2-1; the match to TRBD2 covers 13 bases. CDR3 length: 16 residues. The ends lost 2 bases at V and 7 bases at J; junction bases unmatched: 5. Germline CDR1 is MNHEY and CDR2 is SVGAGI. The DNA of the CDR3 is TGTGCCAGCAGTTACACCACTAGCGGGAGGGAGAATGAGCAGTTCTTC. Its protein product is CASSYTTSGRENEQFF.

The rearrangement uses TRBV9 and TRBJ2-4; 7 nucleotides match TRBD1. This CDR3 has 14 residues. Trimming took 10 bases from V and 8 from J; bases not matched to a gene: 15. CDR1 is SGDLS and CDR2 is YYNGEE in the germline V gene. The CDR3 protein is CAAVAGHQGDIQYF. As DNA, the CDR3 is TGTGCCGCAGTGGCGGGCCACCAGGGGGACATTCAGTACTTC. The full variable domain, with the rest looked up from reference TRBV9 and TRBJ2-4, is DSGVTQTPKHLITATGQRVTLRCSPRSGDLSVYWYQQSLDQGLQFLIQYYNGEERAKGNILERFSAQQFPDLHSELNLSSLELGDSALYFCAAVAGHQGDIQYFGAGTRLSVL.

The chain employs TRBV6-5 and TRBJ1-2, with D unresolved. This CDR3 has 14 residues. The V end lost 8 bases, the J end lost 3 bases, and 16 bases lay between the germline ends. CDR1 and CDR2 (germline): MNHEY, SVGAGI. In DNA, the CDR3 is TGTGCCAGCTATGGTCGGGTTATGGACTATGGCTACACCTTC. It translates to CASYGRVMDYGYTF.

The chain joins TRBV12-3 or TRBV12-4 to TRBJ1-2, with D unresolved. Trimming removed 5 bases at V and 8 bases at J, with 15 bases between. The CDR3 is made up of 13 amino acids. CDR3 sequence (DNA): TGTGCCAGCAGTCACGACGGAACTAGCGGCTACACCTTC. This sequence encodes CASSHDGTSGYTF.

The chain couples TRBV7-9 to TRBJ2-3; D is uncertain. The CDR3 covers 13 residues. V shed 4 bases and J shed 8 bases, with 13 bases lying between them. The germline CDR1 and CDR2 sequences are SEHNR and FQNEAQ (reference sequence). The CDR3 reads CASSSLILGTQYF. The CDR3 DNA sequence: TGTGCCAGCAGCTCCTTGATCCTAGGTACGCAGTATTTT.

This clone was seen a handful of times. J is TRBJ2-7 and V is TRBV15; 12 bases fit TRBD1. Germline values: CDR1 LNHNV, CDR2 YYDKDF (reference sequence). V lost 3 bases and J lost 7; bases outside the gene matches: 4. The CDR3 loop spans 14 amino acids. The CDR3 spells CATSRGQGAGEQYF. The CDR3 DNA reads as TGTGCCACCAGCAGGGGACAGGGGGCAGGTGAGCAGTACTTC. The whole variable domain, filled in from reference TRBV15 and TRBJ2-7, reads DAMVIQNPRYQVTQFGKPVTLSCSQTLNHNVMYWYQQKSSQAPKLLFHYYDKDFNNEADTPDNFQSRRPNTSFCFLDIRSPGLGDTAMYLCATSRGQGAGEQYFGPGTRLTVT.

This clone was observed a handful of times. J is TRBJ2-1 and V is TRBV12-5; 9 nucleotides line up with TRBD1. Trimming at V came to 6 bases and at J to 6 bases, leaving 6 bases not matched to a gene. Germline CDR1 is LGHNT and CDR2 is FRNRAP. CDR3 length equals 14 residues. CDR3 protein: CASGTGTGSNEQFF. The DNA of the CDR3 is TGTGCTAGTGGCACCGGGACAGGGAGCAATGAGCAGTTCTTC. The full variable domain, with the rest looked up from reference TRBV12-5 and TRBJ2-1, is DARVTQTPRHKVTEMGQEVTMRCQPILGHNTVFWYRQTMMQGLELLAYFRNRAPLDDSGMPKDRFSAEMPDATLATLKIQPSEPRDSAVYFCASGTGTGSNEQFFGPGTRLTVL.

The J gene is TRBJ2-7, the V gene TRBV5-1; D possibly corresponds to TRBD2 (6 bases). This CDR3 is built from 15 residues. The germline CDR1 and CDR2 sequences are SGHRS and YFSETQ. Trimming removed 0 bases at V and 1 base at J, with 11 bases between. In DNA, the CDR3 is TGCGCCAGCAGCTTGGCCTTCGGGACTTCCTACGAGCAGTACTTC. It yields the protein CASSLAFGTSYEQYF.

The chain carries TRBV21-1 and TRBJ2-7; the D segment call TRBD1 is taken from the table without a DNA check. TRBV21-1 is an annotated pseudogene. This CDR3 has 15 amino acids. The CDR3 sequence: CATTIQGSPSDEQYF. In DNA, the CDR3 is TGTGCCACCACGATACAGGGCAGCCCCTCGGACGAGCAGTACTTC.

The chain combines TRBV5-1 with TRBJ2-1; 8 nucleotides align to TRBD2. Germline loops: CDR1 SGHRS, CDR2 YFSETQ. V shed 4 bases, J shed 6 bases, and the junction held 9 bases outside the gene matches. The CDR3 totals 15 residues. The chain's CDR3 is CASSLGTSGVNEQFF. Written as DNA, the CDR3 is TGCGCCAGCAGCCTAGGAACTAGCGGTGTCAATGAGCAGTTCTTC.

This clone was recorded a few times. The CDR3 sequence is CASSKEGVSYGYTF. DNA for the CDR3: TGTGCCAGCAGCAAAGAGGGGGTGAGCTATGGCTACACCTTC. The V gene is TRBV21-1, the J gene TRBJ1-2; TRBD1 is the table's D call and was not checked against the DNA. TRBV21-1 is a recognized pseudogene. This CDR3 spans 14 amino acids.

This clone was counted a few times. This sequence joins TRBV28 and TRBJ2-7, with 12 bases identical to TRBD2. This CDR3 is built from 15 residues. Germline CDR1 reads MDHEN; CDR2 reads SYDVKM. Unmatched junction bases numbered 5, after V lost 3 bases and J lost 5 bases. The CDR3, as DNA: TGTGCCAGCAGTTTTAGTCTAGCGGGAGGGGACGAGCAGTACTTC. Translating gives CASSFSLAGGDEQYF.

This clone was seen repeatedly, ten times or more. The chain recombines TRBV28 with TRBJ1-1; D not resolved. The CDR3 consists of 12 residues. CDR1 and CDR2 (germline): MDHEN, SYDVKM. Trimming cost V 10 bases and J 0 bases, with 9 bases left between them. This CDR3 is CATQIMNTEAFF. Written as DNA, the CDR3 is TGTGCCACTCAGATAATGAACACTGAAGCTTTCTTT. Full variable domain (outside the CDR3, taken from reference TRBV28 and TRBJ1-1): DVKVTQSSRYLVKRTGEKVFLECVQDMDHENMFWYRQDPGLGLRLIYFSYDVKMKEKGDIPEGYSVSREKKERFSLILESASTNQTSMYLCATQIMNTEAFFGQGTRLTVV.

This CDR3 is CASSEVRGQPRRDEKLFF. The DNA for the CDR3 is TGTGCCAGCAGTGAGGTTAGAGGCCAGCCCCGGAGGGATGAAAAACTGTTTTTT. The chain is built from TRBV2 and TRBJ1-4; D not resolved. Trimming cost V 3 bases and J 6 bases, with 23 bases left between them. Germline V lookup: CDR1 SNHLY, CDR2 FYNNEI. The CDR3 totals 18 residues.